These T cell receptor beta chains were read from a single sample in a study of cytomegalovirus exposure and HLA in healthy donors. TCRdb keeps only in-frame clones here, not all; method: immunoSEQ multiplex PCR. The table records about 98,000 clones, 70% to 80% of them present only once. The sample was PBMCs. These receptors came from a man in his sixties in good health and CMV-seropositive. Both conserved end residues are part of each CDR3. D genes are given only for firm matches. Not all rows give a size; the values are once, few, many and, for expanded clones, a class.

cdr3_aa | cdr3_nt | d_call | clone_size | j_call | v_call
CASSSRQGNTGELFF | TGTGCCAGCAGCTCGAGACAGGGGAACACCGGGGAGCTGTTTTTT | TRBD1 | . | TRBJ2-2 | TRBV5-4
CASSLAPTGVGEKLFF | TGTGCCAGCAGCTTAGCCCCGACAGGGGTGGGTGAAAAACTGTTTTTT | TRBD1 | few | TRBJ1-4 | TRBV7-9
CASSFPDRENTEAFF | TGTGCCAGCAGCTTCCCGGACAGGGAGAACACTGAAGCTTTCTTT | TRBD1 | . | TRBJ1-1 | TRBV5-4
CASSQVAGGPRNADTQYF | TGCGCCAGCAGCCAAGTGGCGGGGGGGCCCAGAAATGCAGATACGCAGTATTTT | TRBD2 | . | TRBJ2-3 | TRBV4-3
CASSLEGTVNQPQHF | TGTGCCAGCAGCTTAGAAGGGACAGTAAATCAGCCCCAGCATTTT | TRBD1 | . | TRBJ1-5 | TRBV7-8
CASSYSTGFNYGYTF | TGTGCCAGCAGTTACTCAACAGGGTTCAACTATGGCTACACCTTC | . | . | TRBJ1-2 | TRBV6-6
CASTRAQGDFNQPQHF | TGCGCCAGCACCCGTGCCCAGGGTGATTTCAATCAGCCCCAGCATTTT | . | . | TRBJ1-5 | TRBV23-1
CASSLTLAGGYNEQFF | TGTGCCAGCAGTTTAACTCTAGCGGGTGGATACAATGAGCAGTTCTTC | TRBD2 | few | TRBJ2-1 | TRBV6-5
CASSYSRQGETQYF | TGTGCCAGCAGTTATTCAAGACAGGGGGAGACCCAGTACTTC | TRBD1 | . | TRBJ2-5 | TRBV6-6
CASKGGGGTDTQYF | TGTGCCAGCAAGGGCGGGGGGGGAACAGATACGCAGTATTTT | TRBD2 | . | TRBJ2-3 | TRBV5-4
CASSLDAASTNSPLHF | TGCGCCAGCAGCTTGGATGCCGCAAGCACTAATTCACCCCTCCACTTT | . | . | TRBJ1-6 | TRBV5-1
CASRSFGQGAYEQYF | TGTGCCAGCAGATCTTTCGGACAGGGAGCGTATGAGCAGTACTTC | TRBD1 | few | TRBJ2-7 | TRBV6-6
CASGGTRAGNSGNTIYF | TGTGCCAGCGGAGGAACGAGAGCGGGCAACTCTGGAAACACCATATATTTT | . | . | TRBJ1-3 | TRBV2
CASSLEGALREKLFF | TGCGCCAGCAGCTTGGAGGGGGCGCTTCGGGAAAAACTGTTTTTT | TRBD1 | once | TRBJ1-4 | TRBV5-1
CSMGNGQGFLEQFF | TGCAGCATGGGAAACGGACAGGGATTCCTGGAGCAGTTCTTC | TRBD1 | . | TRBJ2-1 | TRBV29-1
CASSTGTGAYNEQFF | TGTGCCAGCAGCACGGGGACAGGGGCCTACAATGAGCAGTTCTTC | TRBD1 | once | TRBJ2-1 | TRBV7-9
CASSMVQRDIQYF | TGTGCCAGTAGTATGGTCCAACGGGACATTCAGTACTTC | . | . | TRBJ2-4 | TRBV19
CASSPRTGGNEKLFF | TGTGCCAGCAGCCCTCGGACAGGGGGCAATGAAAAACTGTTTTTT | TRBD1 | few | TRBJ1-4 | TRBV7-6
CAWSALNTGELFF | TGTGCCTGGAGTGCCCTGAACACCGGGGAGCTGTTTTTT | . | . | TRBJ2-2 | TRBV30
CASSYPRDRGIKLIYEQYF | TGTGCCAGCAGTTACCCCCGGGACAGGGGGATTAAGTTGATCTACGAGCAGTACTTC | TRBD1 | . | TRBJ2-7 | TRBV2
CASLRAGNYGYTF | TGTGCCAGCCTGAGAGCAGGGAACTATGGCTACACCTTC | . | . | TRBJ1-2 | TRBV28
CASSPGQINSDTQYF | TGTGCCAGCAGCCCGGGACAGATTAACTCAGATACGCAGTATTTT | TRBD1 | . | TRBJ2-3 | TRBV5-8